The 28 T cell receptor beta chains reported below all come from one sample, sequenced in a study of post-analysis software for immune sequencing data. The antigens of these receptors remain unknown. Prepared TCR beta cDNA libraries contained unique molecular identifiers. In TCRdb, the PCR reads were re-called with MiXCR into one record per CDR3 protein. This sample yields about 540,000 distinct CDR3 sequences, of which roughly 34% are seen a single time; approximately 5.4% belongs to the top ten. Overall study results and limits: When patients were compared with controls, about 5 TRBV segments were more frequent, TRBV5-6, TRBV5-1 and TRBV20-1 among them.

Sequencing was done on a sample of blood. These receptors all come from a girl under 18 with multiple sclerosis.

The V and J genes are TRBV5-1 and TRBJ2-7, with 9 nucleotides matching TRBD1. Germline V gives CDR1 SGHRS, CDR2 YFSETQ. V shed 7 bases and J 3 bases; nucleotides not matched to a gene: 11. This CDR3 spans 15 amino acids. The CDR3 nucleotides read TGCGCCAGCGCCTCTGGGGACAGGGACGTCTACGAGCAGTACTTC. Amino acids: CASASGDRDVYEQYF. Full variable domain (outside the CDR3, taken from reference TRBV5-1 and TRBJ2-7): KAGVTQTPRYLIKTRGQQVTLSCSPISGHRSVSWYQQTPGQGLQFLFEYFSETQRNKGNFPGRFSGRQFSNSRSEMNVSTLELGDSALYLCASASGDRDVYEQYFGPGTRLTVT.

This clonotype was recorded a few times. The chain joins TRBV3-1 to TRBJ2-7; D possibly corresponds to TRBD1 (5 bases). CDR1 LGHDT and CDR2 YNNKEL come from the germline V gene (reference sequence). The CDR3 is 12 residues long. Trimming left V 1 base short and J 5 bases short, with 6 bases between. CDR3 in DNA: TGTGCCAGCAGCCAAGGGGGCCACGAGCAGTACTTC. Its protein product is CASSQGGHEQYF.

This clonotype was seen only a few times. This chain uses TRBV5-6 with TRBJ2-7; D may be TRBD1 (6 bases). The V and J ends lost 4 bases and 4 bases respectively, with 15 bases between them. The CDR3 has 14 amino acids. CDR1 and CDR2 from the germline V gene are SGHDT and YYEEEE. The CDR3 region has the DNA TGTGCCAGCAGCAGGGAAGGGGGAAGGTACGAGCAGTACTTC. Its protein product is CASSREGGRYEQYF.

CDR3 DNA: TGTGCCAGCAGTTACACGAGTGGGTACTCTGGAAACACCATATATTTT. Translating gives CASSYTSGYSGNTIYF. The chain joins TRBV6-5 to TRBJ1-3; D is ambiguous. Trimming shortened V by 2 bases and J by 0 bases, and 11 bases separated the two germline ends. Germline loops: CDR1 MNHEY, CDR2 SVGAGI. The CDR3 runs 16 residues.

The chain uses TRBV3-1 and TRBJ2-3; possibly TRBD2 for D (6 bases). CDR1 LGHDT and CDR2 YNNKEL come from the germline V gene (reference sequence). This CDR3 comprises 12 residues. Trimming removed 5 bases from V and 7 bases from J, with 10 bases in between. CDR3 nucleotides: TGTGCCAGCAGCGGGGGGACCAATACGCAGTATTTT. Translated, it gives CASSGGTNTQYF.

This clonotype came up a few times. The rearrangement joins TRBV7-8 to TRBJ2-5; the D is unclear. The V end was cut by 5 bases, the J end by 5 bases, with 15 bases between. CDR1 is SGHVS, CDR2 FQNEAQ, per germline. CDR3 size: 14 residues. In DNA form, the CDR3 reads TGTGCCAGCAGCATAAGGTGGGCGGAGGAGACCCAGTACTTC. This translates into CASSIRWAEETQYF.

The CDR3 DNA reads TGTGCCAGCAGGCGTGAAGGGTCTGGGGCCAACGTCCTGACTTTC. It yields the protein CASRREGSGANVLTF. The rearrangement uses TRBV7-3 and TRBJ2-6, with no clear D. The CDR3 sequence is 15 residues long. V lost 6 bases, J lost 1 base, and 10 bases lay in between. CDR1 is SGHTA, CDR2 FQGTGA, per germline.

In its sample, this clonotype was seen a few times. The chain uses TRBV2 and TRBJ2-1, with 8 bases identical to TRBD2. J lost 3 bases, V lost 6 bases, and 13 bases had no gene match. The CDR3 consists of 17 residues. Germline V CDR1 and CDR2: SNHLY, FYNNEI. CDR3 sequence reads: CASRAFTSGGRYNEQFF. The CDR3 DNA follows: TGTGCCAGCAGAGCCTTCACTAGCGGAGGGCGCTACAATGAGCAGTTCTTC.

Many counts were recorded for this clonotype. The J gene is TRBJ2-1, the V gene TRBV5-6; the match to TRBD1 covers 8 bases. The CDR3 covers 16 residues. Germline V lookup: CDR1 SGHDT, CDR2 YYEEEE. V lost 5 bases and J lost 3; bases outside the gene matches: 10. This CDR3 reads CASSLSTGAYYNEQFF. In DNA form, the CDR3 reads TGTGCCAGCAGTCTCTCGACAGGGGCGTACTACAATGAGCAGTTCTTC.

This clonotype showed up just a few times. An end of the junction differs from the germline gene, which may be a read error. The genes are TRBV19 and TRBJ2-1; D possibly corresponds to TRBD2 (6 bases). The CDR3 sequence is 13 residues long. The V gene's germline CDR1 is LNHDA and CDR2 SQIVND (reference sequence). The CDR3 DNA follows: TGTGCCAGTAGCCTAGCGTCCTACGATGAGCAGTTCTTC. It specifies CASSLASYDEQFF.

The rearrangement uses TRBV6-6 and TRBJ2-3; either TRBD1 or TRBD2 may fit D (5 bases each). Trimming cost V 3 bases and J 2 bases, with 9 bases left between them. In germline, CDR1 is MNHNY, CDR2 SVGAGI (reference sequence). This CDR3 is 14 amino acids long. The DNA for the CDR3 is TGTGCCAGCAGTTATCGGGGCCTCACAGATACGCAGTATTTT. Protein product: CASSYRGLTDTQYF.

This clonotype was observed once. V gene TRBV5-8 combines with J gene TRBJ2-3, with 7 bases aligning to TRBD2. With 3 bases clipped from V and 4 bases from J, the junction kept 5 bases outside the gene matches. The CDR3 contains 14 residues. Germline-derived CDR1 and CDR2 are SGHTS and YDEGEE. The chain's CDR3 is CASSWGGYPDTQYF. The CDR3 DNA is TGTGCCAGCAGCTGGGGAGGGTACCCAGATACGCAGTATTTT.

The V and J genes are TRBV5-5 and TRBJ2-2; either TRBD1 or TRBD2 may fit D (6 bases each). CDR1 and CDR2 (germline): SGHKS, YYEKEE (reference sequence). Trimming removed 3 bases from V and 1 base from J, with 13 bases in between. The CDR3 has 16 residues. The CDR3 DNA reads TGTGCCAGCAGCTCGGGGGCGCCGTGGAACACCGGGGAGCTGTTTTTT. Translating it yields CASSSGAPWNTGELFF.

This clonotype was seen just once. This rearrangement joins TRBV11-2 to TRBJ2-7; possible D gene TRBD2, 7 bases. The CDR3 is made up of 17 amino acids. Germline-derived CDR1 and CDR2 are SGHAT and FQNNGV. The V and J ends lost 1 base and 0 bases respectively, with 16 bases between them. CDR3: CASSLGTGGLLSYEQYF. The CDR3 DNA sequence: TGTGCCAGCAGCTTAGGTACGGGGGGCCTCCTCTCCTACGAGCAGTACTTC. Variable domain in full (rest from reference TRBV11-2 and TRBJ2-7): EAGVAQSPRYKIIEKRQSVAFWCNPISGHATLYWYQQILGQGPKLLIQFQNNGVVDDSQLPKDRFSAERLKGVDSTLKIQPAKLEDSAVYLCASSLGTGGLLSYEQYFGPGTRLTVT.

The chain couples TRBV7-3 to TRBJ2-5; 10 positions agree with TRBD2. The CDR3 contains 16 residues. Trimming took 5 bases from V and 2 from J; bases not matched to a gene: 8. Per germline, CDR1 SGHTA and CDR2 FQGTGA. This chain's CDR3 is CASSPAGTSVQETQYF. The CDR3 region has the DNA TGTGCCAGCAGCCCCGCCGGGACTAGCGTTCAAGAGACCCAGTACTTC.

The chain joins TRBV7-9 to TRBJ1-1; a weak D match, TRBD1 (6 bases). The CDR3 spans 15 residues. Germline V gene data show CDR1 as SEHNR and CDR2 as FQNEAQ (reference sequence). The V end was cut by 5 bases, the J end by 5 bases, with 18 bases between. CDR3 protein: CASSPAGGAWTEAFF. CDR3 DNA sequence: TGTGCCAGCAGCCCGGCGGGGGGCGCGTGGACTGAAGCTTTCTTT.

The gene calls are TRBV3-1 and TRBJ2-1, with 14 bases lining up with TRBD2. Germline loops: CDR1 LGHDT, CDR2 YNNKEL (reference sequence). CDR3 length equals 15 residues. The ends lost 4 bases at V and 10 bases at J; junction bases unmatched: 6. The CDR3 reads CASSPTGLAGGEQFF. CDR3 DNA: TGTGCCAGCAGCCCCACTGGACTAGCGGGAGGCGAGCAGTTCTTC.

The gene calls are TRBV2 and TRBJ2-7, with 8 bases lining up with TRBD2. CDR1 and CDR2 from the germline V gene are SNHLY and FYNNEI. The CDR3 is 17 residues long. V shed 6 bases, J shed 1 base, and the junction held 14 bases outside the gene matches. The CDR3, as DNA: TGTGCCAGCAGCCCCCCGGTTCGAGCGGGGGATTCCTACGAGCAGTACTTC. The encoded protein is CASSPPVRAGDSYEQYF.

V and J are TRBV5-1 and TRBJ1-5; tentatively, D is TRBD1 (6 bases). The CDR3 has 14 amino acids. Germline CDR1 reads SGHRS; CDR2 reads YFSETQ. Between the trimmed V and J ends, which lost 0 bases and 6 bases, there was a span of 10 bases. CDR3: CASSLEGGIQPQHF. The CDR3 region has the DNA TGCGCCAGCAGCTTGGAGGGGGGGATTCAGCCCCAGCATTTT.

The V and J genes are TRBV5-1 and TRBJ2-2, with 9 bases aligning to TRBD2. The J segment lost 1 base and the V segment lost 1 base, leaving 2 bases of the junction unmatched. Germline CDR1 reads SGHRS; CDR2 reads YFSETQ. This CDR3 has 16 amino acids. The CDR3 protein is CASSLPLAGNTGELFF. The DNA for the CDR3 is TGCGCCAGCAGCTTGCCACTAGCGGGGAACACCGGGGAGCTGTTTTTT.

The chain employs TRBV20-1 and TRBJ1-2, with D possibly matching TRBD1 (5 bases). Trimming left V 5 bases short and J 6 bases short, with 7 bases between. Per the germline V gene, CDR1 is DFQATT and CDR2 is SNEGSKA (reference sequence). This CDR3 spans 10 amino acids. CDR3 coding DNA: TGCAGTGCTCTGGGGGATGGCTACACCTTC. It translates to CSALGDGYTF.

The rearrangement links TRBV5-1 to TRBJ2-7, with TRBD1 as a possible D gene (6 bases). This CDR3 has 13 amino acids. Germline V CDR1 and CDR2: SGHRS, YFSETQ. The V gene lost 7 bases and the J gene lost 2 bases, with 13 bases spanning the gap. The CDR3: CASRDIWPYEQYF. DNA of the CDR3: TGCGCCAGCCGGGACATCTGGCCCTACGAGCAGTACTTC. Supplemented by reference TRBV5-1 and TRBJ2-7, the full variable domain reads KAGVTQTPRYLIKTRGQQVTLSCSPISGHRSVSWYQQTPGQGLQFLFEYFSETQRNKGNFPGRFSGRQFSNSRSEMNVSTLELGDSALYLCASRDIWPYEQYFGPGTRLTVT.

This clonotype has just a few counts. This chain joins TRBV20-1 and TRBJ1-5; 10 nucleotides match TRBD1. Germline V gene sequence: CDR1 DFQATT, CDR2 SNEGSKA (reference sequence). The ends lost 5 bases at V and 6 bases at J; junction bases unmatched: 13. The CDR3 contains 16 residues. CDR3 loop: CSASSPGTGEVQPQHF. CDR3 DNA: TGCAGTGCTTCCAGTCCCGGGACAGGGGAGGTTCAGCCCCAGCATTTT.

The V and J genes are TRBV3-1 and TRBJ2-1; TRBD1 matches at 7 bases. V was pared by 0 bases and J by 6 bases, with 2 bases of the junction left unmatched. Per germline, CDR1 LGHDT and CDR2 YNNKEL (reference sequence). The CDR3 runs 14 residues. CDR3 sequence reads: CASSQDAGGNEQFF. The CDR3 DNA reads as TGTGCCAGCAGCCAAGACGCAGGGGGCAATGAGCAGTTCTTC.

This clonotype was found a few times. This chain uses TRBV6-6 with TRBJ1-2; D remains unclear. Germline V gene data show CDR1 as MNHNY and CDR2 as SVGAGI (reference sequence). The CDR3 is made up of 13 amino acids. V shed 5 bases and J shed 1 base, with 8 bases lying between them. In DNA form, the CDR3 reads TGTGCCAGCAGTCAACGGAGTAACTATGGCTACACCTTC. Encoded protein: CASSQRSNYGYTF.

This clonotype appeared a few times. The chain combines TRBV24-1 with TRBJ1-2, with D perhaps matching TRBD1 (6 bases). The V gene's germline CDR1 is KGHDR and CDR2 SFDVKD. This CDR3 has 13 residues. Trimming took 5 bases from V and 8 from J, leaving 14 bases between them. In DNA, the CDR3 is TGTGCCACCAGTGGGGGGACACCGGGAGGCTACACCTTC. Translating gives CATSGGTPGGYTF.

The chain links TRBV6-1 to TRBJ1-6; maybe TRBD1 (6 bases). Germline lookup yields CDR1 MNHNS and CDR2 SASEGT. V lost 4 bases and J 7 bases, leaving 14 bases between the germline ends. This CDR3 region has 15 residues. CDR3 coding DNA: TGTGCCAGCAGTGCGTGGACAGACCCCAATTCACCCCTCCACTTT. Translated: CASSAWTDPNSPLHF.

Here the CDR3 DNA reads TGTGCCAGCGCGATGGGGGTTGGGGTTCAAGAGACCCAGTACTTC. It codes for CASAMGVGVQETQYF. The rearrangement joins TRBV27 to TRBJ2-5; D assignment may be TRBD1 or TRBD2 (5 bases each). The CDR3 extends over 15 amino acids. The germline gives CDR1 MNHEY, CDR2 SMNVEV (reference sequence). V lost 8 bases and J 2 bases, leaving 18 bases between the germline ends.